The subject of this entry is one T cell receptor beta chain. Its target is unknown. For pre-culture CD4+ samples, the target was 200,000 or so T cell genomes. Profiled with immunoSEQ multiplex PCR; TCRdb holds only in-frame clones, not every one. Among 55,000 to 80,000 clones listed, 80% were seen once. The record originates from a study of T cell repertoires and HLA-DP antigens. Study-level information: CD4+ T cells were cocultured with HeLa cells expressing HLA-DP. Alloantigens: one with one groove difference and one with ten differences versus self. Findings of the study overall: Against both alloantigens, CD137+ clonality was similar, about 0.39.

CDR3 length: 13 amino acids. Germline V gene data show CDR1 as SGHAT and CDR2 as FQNNGV. V lost 4 bases and J lost 2, with 7 bases in between. This clonotype was sampled from a man between 60 and 70 years old in good health and CMV-seronegative. This sequence joins TRBV11-2 and TRBJ2-3; D is tentatively TRBD1 or TRBD2 (5 bases each). The material sequenced was CD4+ T cells from PBMCs. CDR3 coding DNA: TGTGCCAGCAGCTCGGGACCCACAGATACGCAGTATTTT. Its translation: CASSSGPTDTQYF.